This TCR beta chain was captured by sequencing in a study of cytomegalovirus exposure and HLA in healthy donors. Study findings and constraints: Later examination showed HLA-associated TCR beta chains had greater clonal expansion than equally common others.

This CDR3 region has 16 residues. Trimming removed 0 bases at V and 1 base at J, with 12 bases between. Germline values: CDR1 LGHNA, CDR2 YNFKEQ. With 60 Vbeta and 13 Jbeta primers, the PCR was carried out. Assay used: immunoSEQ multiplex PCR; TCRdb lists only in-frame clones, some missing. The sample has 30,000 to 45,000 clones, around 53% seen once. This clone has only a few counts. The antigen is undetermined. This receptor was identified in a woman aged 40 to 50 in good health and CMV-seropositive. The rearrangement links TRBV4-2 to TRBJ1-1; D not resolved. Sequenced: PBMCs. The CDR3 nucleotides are TGTGCCAGCAGCCAAGATCTGCGCGGTGGGAACACTGAAGCTTTCTTT. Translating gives CASSQDLRGGNTEAFF.